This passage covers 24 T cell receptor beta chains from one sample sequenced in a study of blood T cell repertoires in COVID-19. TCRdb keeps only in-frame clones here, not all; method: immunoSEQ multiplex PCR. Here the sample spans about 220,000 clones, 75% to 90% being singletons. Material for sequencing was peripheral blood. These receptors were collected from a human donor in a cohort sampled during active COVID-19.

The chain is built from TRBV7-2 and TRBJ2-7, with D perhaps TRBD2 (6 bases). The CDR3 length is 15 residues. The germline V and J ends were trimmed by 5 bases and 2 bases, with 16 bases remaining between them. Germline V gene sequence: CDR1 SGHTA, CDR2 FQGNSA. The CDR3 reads CASSPGLARTYEQYF. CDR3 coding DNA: TGTGCCAGCAGCCCAGGGCTAGCGCGCACCTACGAGCAGTACTTC.

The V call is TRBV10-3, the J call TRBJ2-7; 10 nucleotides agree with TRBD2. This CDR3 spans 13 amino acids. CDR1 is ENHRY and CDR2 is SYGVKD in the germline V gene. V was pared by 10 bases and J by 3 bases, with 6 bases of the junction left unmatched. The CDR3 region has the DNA TGTGCCACGAAGGGACTAGCGAGCTACGAGCAGTACTTC. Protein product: CATKGLASYEQYF.

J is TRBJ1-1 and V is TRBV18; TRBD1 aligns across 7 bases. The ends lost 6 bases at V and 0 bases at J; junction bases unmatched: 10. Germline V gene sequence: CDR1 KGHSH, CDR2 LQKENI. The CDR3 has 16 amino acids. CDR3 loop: CASSRQTGRMNTEAFF. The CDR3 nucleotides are TGTGCCAGCTCCCGACAGACAGGGCGGATGAACACTGAAGCTTTCTTT. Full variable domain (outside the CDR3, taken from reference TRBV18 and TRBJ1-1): NAGVMQNPRHLVRRRGQEARLRCSPMKGHSHVYWYRQLPEEGLKFMVYLQKENIIDESGMPKERFSAEFPKEGPSILRIQQVVRGDSAAYFCASSRQTGRMNTEAFFGQGTRLTVV.

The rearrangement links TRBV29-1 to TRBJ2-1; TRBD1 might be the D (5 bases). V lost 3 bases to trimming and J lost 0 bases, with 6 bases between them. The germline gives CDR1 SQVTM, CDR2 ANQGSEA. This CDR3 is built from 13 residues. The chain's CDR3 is CSVETVSYNEQFF. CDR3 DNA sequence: TGCAGCGTTGAGACAGTCTCCTACAATGAGCAGTTCTTC.

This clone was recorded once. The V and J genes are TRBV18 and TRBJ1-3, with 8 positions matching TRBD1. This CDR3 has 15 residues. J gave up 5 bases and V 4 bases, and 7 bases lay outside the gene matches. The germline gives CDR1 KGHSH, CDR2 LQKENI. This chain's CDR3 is CASSQPGGIRNTIYF. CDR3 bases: TGTGCCAGCTCACAACCAGGGGGCATCCGAAACACCATATATTTT.

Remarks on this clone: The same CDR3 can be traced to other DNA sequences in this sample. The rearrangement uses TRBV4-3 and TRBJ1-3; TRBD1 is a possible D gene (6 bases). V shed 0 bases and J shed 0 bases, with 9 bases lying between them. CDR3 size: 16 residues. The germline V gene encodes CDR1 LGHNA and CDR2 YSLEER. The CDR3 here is CASSQDRGGSGNTIYF. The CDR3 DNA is TGCGCCAGCAGCCAAGATCGAGGGGGCTCTGGAAACACCATATATTTT.

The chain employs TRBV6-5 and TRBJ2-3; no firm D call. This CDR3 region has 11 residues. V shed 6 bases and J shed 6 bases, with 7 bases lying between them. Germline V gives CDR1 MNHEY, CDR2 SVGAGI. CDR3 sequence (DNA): TGTGCCAGCAGGAGGCCCGATACGCAGTATTTT. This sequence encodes CASRRPDTQYF.

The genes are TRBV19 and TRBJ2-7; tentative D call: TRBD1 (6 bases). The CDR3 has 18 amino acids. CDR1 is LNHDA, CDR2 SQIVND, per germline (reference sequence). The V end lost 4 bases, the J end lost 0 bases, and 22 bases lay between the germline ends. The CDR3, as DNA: TGTGCCAGTAGTAACCCTAGTGGCCACAGGGCACTCTCCTACGAGCAGTACTTC. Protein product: CASSNPSGHRALSYEQYF.

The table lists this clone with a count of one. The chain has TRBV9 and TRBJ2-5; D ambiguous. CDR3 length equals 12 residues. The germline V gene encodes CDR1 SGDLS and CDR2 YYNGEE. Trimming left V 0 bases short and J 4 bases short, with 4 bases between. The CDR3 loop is CASSVDGETQYF. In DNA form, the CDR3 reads TGTGCCAGCAGCGTAGACGGAGAGACCCAGTACTTC.

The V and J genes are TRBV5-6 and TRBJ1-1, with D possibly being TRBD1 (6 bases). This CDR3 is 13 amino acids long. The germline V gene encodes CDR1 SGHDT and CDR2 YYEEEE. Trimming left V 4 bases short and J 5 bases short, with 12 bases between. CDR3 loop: CASSTGQFTEAFF. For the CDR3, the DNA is TGTGCCAGCAGCACCGGACAGTTTACTGAAGCTTTCTTT.

The CDR3 is CASSFRTPLNTQYF. For the CDR3, the DNA is TGCGCCAGCAGCTTTCGGACTCCCCTGAATACGCAGTATTTT. The chain combines TRBV5-1 with TRBJ2-3, with D possibly TRBD2 on 5 matching bases. The length of the CDR3 is 14 residues. The V end lost 2 bases, the J end lost 7 bases, and 14 bases lay between the germline ends. Germline V CDR1 and CDR2: SGHRS, YFSETQ.

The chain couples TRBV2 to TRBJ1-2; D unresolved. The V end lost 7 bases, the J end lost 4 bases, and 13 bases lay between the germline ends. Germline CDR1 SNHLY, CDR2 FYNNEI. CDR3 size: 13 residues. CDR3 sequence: CASMEGSFYGYTF. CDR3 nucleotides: TGTGCCAGCATGGAGGGTAGCTTCTATGGCTACACCTTC.

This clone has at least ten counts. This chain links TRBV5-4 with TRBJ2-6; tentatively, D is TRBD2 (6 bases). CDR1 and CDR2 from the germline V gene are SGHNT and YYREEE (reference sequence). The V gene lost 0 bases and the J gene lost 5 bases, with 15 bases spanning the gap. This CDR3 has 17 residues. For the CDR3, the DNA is TGTGCCAGCAGCTTGGCCCTCAGTGGGGGGTGGGCCAACGTCCTGACTTTC. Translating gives CASSLALSGGWANVLTF. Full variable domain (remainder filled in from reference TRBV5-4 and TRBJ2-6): ETGVTQSPTHLIKTRGQQVTLRCSSQSGHNTVSWYQQALGQGPQFIFQYYREEENGRGNFPPRFSGLQFPNYSSELNVNALELDDSALYLCASSLALSGGWANVLTFGAGSRLTVL.

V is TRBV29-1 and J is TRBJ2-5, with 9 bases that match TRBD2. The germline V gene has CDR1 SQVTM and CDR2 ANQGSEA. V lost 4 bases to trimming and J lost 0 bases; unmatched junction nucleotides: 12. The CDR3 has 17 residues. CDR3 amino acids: CSVVVLASGVYQETQYF. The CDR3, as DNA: TGCAGCGTTGTAGTTCTAGCTAGCGGGGTTTACCAAGAGACCCAGTACTTC.

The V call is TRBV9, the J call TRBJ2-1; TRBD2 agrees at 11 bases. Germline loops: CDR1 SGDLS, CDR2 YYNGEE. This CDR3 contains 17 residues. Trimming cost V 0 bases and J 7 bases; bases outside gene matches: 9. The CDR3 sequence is CASSVAASGRPQNEQFF. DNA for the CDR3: TGTGCCAGCAGCGTAGCGGCTAGCGGGAGGCCCCAGAATGAGCAGTTCTTC.

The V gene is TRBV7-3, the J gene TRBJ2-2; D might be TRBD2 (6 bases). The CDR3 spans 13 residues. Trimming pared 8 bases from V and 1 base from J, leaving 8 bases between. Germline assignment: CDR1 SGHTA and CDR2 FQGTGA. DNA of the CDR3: TGTGCCAGCGGGGGAGGGAACACCGGGGAGCTGTTTTTT. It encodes CASGGGNTGELFF.

CDR3 sequence reads: CASSLGTPTYEQYF. The CDR3 DNA follows: TGTGCCAGCAGTTTAGGGACACCAACCTACGAGCAGTACTTC. The chain combines TRBV28 with TRBJ2-7, with a weak D call TRBD1 (6 bases). The CDR3 loop spans 14 amino acids. The germline V gene encodes CDR1 MDHEN and CDR2 SYDVKM. V was pared by 2 bases and J by 2 bases, with 10 bases between.

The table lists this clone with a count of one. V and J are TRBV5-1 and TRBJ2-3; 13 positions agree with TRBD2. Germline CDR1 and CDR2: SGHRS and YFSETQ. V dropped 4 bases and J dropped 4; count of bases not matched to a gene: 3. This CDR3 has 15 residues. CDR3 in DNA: TGCGCCAGCAGCAGAACTAGCGGGAGGGCAGATACGCAGTATTTT. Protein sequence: CASSRTSGRADTQYF.

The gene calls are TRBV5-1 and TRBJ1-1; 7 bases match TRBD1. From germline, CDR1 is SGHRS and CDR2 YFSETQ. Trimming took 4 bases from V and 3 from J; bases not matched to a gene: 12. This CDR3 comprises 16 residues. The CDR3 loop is CASSPIKRQGYTEAFF. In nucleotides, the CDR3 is TGCGCCAGCAGCCCCATTAAGCGACAGGGTTACACTGAAGCTTTCTTT.

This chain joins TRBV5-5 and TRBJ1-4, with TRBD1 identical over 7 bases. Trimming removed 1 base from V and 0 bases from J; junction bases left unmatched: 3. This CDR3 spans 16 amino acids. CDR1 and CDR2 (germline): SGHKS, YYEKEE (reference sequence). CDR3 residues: CASSLYGTATNEKLFF. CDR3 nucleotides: TGTGCCAGCAGCTTGTATGGGACAGCAACTAATGAAAAACTGTTTTTT.

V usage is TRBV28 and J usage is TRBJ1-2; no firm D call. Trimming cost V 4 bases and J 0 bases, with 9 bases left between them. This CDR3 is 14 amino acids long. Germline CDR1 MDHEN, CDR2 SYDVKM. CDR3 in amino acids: CASSSTSANYGYTF. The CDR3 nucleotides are TGTGCCAGCAGTTCGACATCAGCTAACTATGGCTACACCTTC.

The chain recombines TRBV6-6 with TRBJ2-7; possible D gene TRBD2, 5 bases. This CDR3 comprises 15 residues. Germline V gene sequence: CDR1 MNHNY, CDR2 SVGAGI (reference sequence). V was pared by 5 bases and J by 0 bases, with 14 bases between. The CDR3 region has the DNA TGTGCCAGCAGTCATTCGCGGGCCCCCTCCTACGAGCAGTACTTC. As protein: CASSHSRAPSYEQYF.

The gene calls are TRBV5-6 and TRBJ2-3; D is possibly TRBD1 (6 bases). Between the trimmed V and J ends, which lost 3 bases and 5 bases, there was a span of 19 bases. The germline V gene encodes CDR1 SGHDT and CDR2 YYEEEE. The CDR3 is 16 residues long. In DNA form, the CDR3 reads TGTGCCAGCAGCTCTGCAGGGGCGCTGGGTGGAGATACGCAGTATTTT. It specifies CASSSAGALGGDTQYF.

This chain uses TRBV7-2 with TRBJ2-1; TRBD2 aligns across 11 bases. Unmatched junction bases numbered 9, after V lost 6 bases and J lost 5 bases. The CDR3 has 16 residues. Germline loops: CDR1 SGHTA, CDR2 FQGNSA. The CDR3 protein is CASSFSGRGSNNEQFF. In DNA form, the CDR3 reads TGTGCCAGCAGTTTTAGCGGGAGGGGTTCCAACAATGAGCAGTTCTTC.